This TCR beta chain was profiled in a study of blood T cell repertoires in COVID-19. Study overall: PBMCs, B-cell-depleted T cells, or T cells provided the cDNA or gDNA that made up the material.

Germline values: CDR1 SGHRS, CDR2 YFSETQ. V shed 3 bases and J shed 7 bases, with 13 bases lying between them. This CDR3 is 14 amino acids long. Here immunoSEQ multiplex PCR was the method, and the copy in TCRdb shows in-frame clones only, minus some. This sample has fewer than 400,000 clones, with 88% found just once. The sequencing input was PBMCs or T cells enriched from blood (not recorded which). This receptor was identified in a man under 40 who had recovered from COVID-19. V gene TRBV5-1 combines with J gene TRBJ1-4; the D gene is possibly TRBD1 (6 bases). The DNA of the CDR3 is TGCGCCAGCAGCTATACAGGGCCGGGTGAAAAACTGTTTTTT. It is translated as CASSYTGPGEKLFF.